These 21 T cell receptor beta chains share one sample of origin, sequenced in a study of OX40 agonist ivuxolimab in advanced cancers. TCRdb keeps only in-frame clones here, not all; method: immunoSEQ multiplex PCR. The sample lists 35,000 to 45,000 clones, approximately 80% seen once, with 20% to 25% in the top ten. The sample here was CD4+ or CD8+ T cells sorted from blood, taken in a trial of the OX40 agonist ivuxolimab. The receptors come from an adult with an advanced solid tumor such as melanoma, head and neck, liver or kidney cancer.

The chain employs TRBV18 and TRBJ2-7, with 7 bases aligning to TRBD1. Germline CDR1 is KGHSH and CDR2 is LQKENI. The CDR3 sequence is 17 residues long. The J segment lost 2 bases and the V segment lost 4 bases, leaving 14 bases of the junction unmatched. CDR3 amino acids: CASSLETTGSTAYEQYF. The CDR3 bases are TGTGCCAGCTCACTGGAGACGACAGGGAGTACAGCCTACGAGCAGTACTTC.

Concerning this clone itself: A read error may produce the germline difference seen at one junction end. The chain joins TRBV7-7 to TRBJ2-1; D may correspond to TRBD1 or TRBD2 (6 bases each). The CDR3 extends over 15 amino acids. Germline lookup yields CDR1 SSHAT and CDR2 FNYEAQ (reference sequence). The CDR3 DNA follows: TGTGCTAGCAGCACTAGGGGGGCCTCCTACAATGAGCAGTTCTTC. Amino acid sequence: CASSTRGASYNEQFF.

The count of this clone is one. The rearrangement joins TRBV6-1 to TRBJ1-5; D possibly corresponds to TRBD1 (5 bases). The CDR3 is 16 residues long. Germline CDR1 MNHNS, CDR2 SASEGT. V lost 1 base, J lost 3 bases, and 13 bases lay in between. CDR3 sequence: CASSEGQYGYNQPQHF. In nucleotides, the CDR3 is TGTGCCAGCAGTGAAGGACAGTACGGTTACAATCAGCCCCAGCATTTT.

The CDR3 bases are TGTGCCAGCAGTTACTCGACACCTAGGGATTCACCCCTCCACTTT. Its translation is CASSYSTPRDSPLHF. The genes are TRBV6-5 and TRBJ1-6; no clear D gene. The V end lost 0 bases, the J end lost 8 bases, and 11 bases lay between the germline ends. This CDR3 spans 15 amino acids. Germline CDR1 reads MNHEY; CDR2 reads SVGAGI.

V and J are TRBV4-3 and TRBJ1-1; D is unresolved. The CDR3 sequence is 16 residues long. CDR1 LGHNA and CDR2 YSLEER come from the germline V gene. Trimming pared 2 bases from V and 2 bases from J, leaving 15 bases between. This CDR3 is CASSQTIRGDNTEAFF. CDR3 bases: TGCGCCAGCAGCCAAACGATTCGGGGTGATAACACTGAAGCTTTCTTT.

The chain employs TRBV7-9 and TRBJ1-4; D gene uncertain. The CDR3 is made up of 17 amino acids. Trimming took 8 bases from V and 0 from J, leaving 19 bases between them. Germline lookup yields CDR1 SEHNR and CDR2 FQNEAQ (reference sequence). DNA for the CDR3: TGTGCCAGCCCGGCACCCTTCGAATCGGCAACTAATGAAAAACTGTTTTTT. Translating gives CASPAPFESATNEKLFF.

This chain connects TRBV5-6 to TRBJ1-4; tentatively, D is TRBD1 (5 bases). V was shortened by 4 bases and J by 11 bases, with 18 bases between the two germline ends. CDR1 and CDR2 (germline): SGHDT, YYEEEE. This CDR3 contains 14 residues. CDR3 residues: CASSETGATGKLFF. Written as DNA, the CDR3 is TGTGCCAGCAGCGAAACCGGGGCCACGGGGAAACTGTTTTTT.

The chain uses TRBV19 and TRBJ2-5; a possible D gene is TRBD2 (7 bases). CDR1 LNHDA and CDR2 SQIVND come from the germline V gene (reference sequence). This CDR3 region has 16 residues. Trimming took off 3 bases at V and 5 bases at J, with 19 bases between the two ends. DNA for the CDR3: TGTGCCAGTAGTATTGCGGGGGCGGGACTAATCGAGACCCAGTACTTC. Translated: CASSIAGAGLIETQYF.

The rearrangement joins TRBV27 to TRBJ2-1, with 7 bases lining up with TRBD2. The V gene's germline CDR1 is MNHEY and CDR2 SMNVEV (reference sequence). Unmatched junction bases numbered 6, after V lost 5 bases and J lost 5 bases. CDR3 length: 14 residues. CDR3 nucleotides: TGTGCCAGCAGTCCCTGGACTAGTGACAATGAGCAGTTCTTC. It is translated as CASSPWTSDNEQFF.

The rearrangement links TRBV5-1 to TRBJ1-1; no clear D. CDR3 length: 16 amino acids. V lost 0 bases and J lost 0, with 12 bases in between. CDR1 and CDR2 (germline): SGHRS, YFSETQ. Written as DNA, the CDR3 is TGCGCCAGCAGCTTGGGTCCCAGGTCGATGAACACTGAAGCTTTCTTT. As protein: CASSLGPRSMNTEAFF.

The chain joins TRBV6-6 to TRBJ1-2; the match to TRBD1 covers 8 bases. The germline V gene has CDR1 MNHNY and CDR2 SVGAGI (reference sequence). The V segment lost 3 bases and the J segment 7 bases; nucleotides outside the gene matches: 13. The CDR3 is made up of 16 amino acids. The CDR3 DNA reads TGTGCCAGCAGTTATACCCTCGGACAGGGTGGTTCTGGCTACACCTTC. Translating gives CASSYTLGQGGSGYTF.

The count of this clone is one. One junction end disagrees with the germline gene, perhaps due to a read error. The chain combines TRBV7-9 with TRBJ2-1, with D tentatively TRBD2 (6 bases). Germline V gene lookup returns CDR1 SEHNR and CDR2 FQNEAQ (reference sequence). The CDR3 is made up of 14 amino acids. Written as DNA, the CDR3 is TGTGCCAGCAGCATAGCGGCATCCTACAATGAGCAGTTCTTC. It translates to CASSIAASYNEQFF.

V is TRBV11-1 and J is TRBJ2-5; 7 bases agree with TRBD2. The DNA end is a closer match to TRBJ2-7, so the J assignment may be wrong. CDR1 is SGHAT, CDR2 FQDESV, per germline (reference sequence). The CDR3 is made up of 14 amino acids. The CDR3 reads CASSPVVAGYEQYF. CDR3 nucleotides: TGTGCCAGCAGCCCCGTGGTAGCGGGCTACGAGCAGTACTTC.

This rearrangement joins TRBV27 to TRBJ1-5; D call uncertain. The CDR3 covers 12 residues. V was pared by 5 bases and J by 3 bases, with 5 bases between. From germline, CDR1 is MNHEY and CDR2 SMNVEV (reference sequence). CDR3 residues: CASSPTNQPQHF. CDR3 sequence (DNA): TGTGCCAGCAGTCCCACCAATCAGCCCCAGCATTTT.

The chain has TRBV6-1 and TRBJ2-7; the D gene is possibly TRBD2 (6 bases). V was clipped by 6 bases and J by 6 bases, with 15 bases between them. Per germline, CDR1 MNHNS and CDR2 SASEGT. This CDR3 has 13 residues. DNA for the CDR3: TGTGCCAGCAGCACCCACCGGGACTCCGAGCAGTACTTC. Protein sequence: CASSTHRDSEQYF.

Points on this clone: This CDR3 is also generated by other DNA sequences in the sample. The chain combines TRBV4-3 with TRBJ2-3; 8 bases map to TRBD2. CDR1 and CDR2 (germline): LGHNA, YSLEER. This CDR3 has 17 amino acids. The V and J ends lost 0 bases and 1 base, in that order; junction bases with no gene match: 6. As DNA, the CDR3 is TGCGCCAGCAGCCAAGATCTCCTAGCGGGTCGCACAGATACGCAGTATTTT. As protein: CASSQDLLAGRTDTQYF.

The gene calls are TRBV4-3 and TRBJ2-2; D not resolved. Trimming removed 8 bases from V and 1 base from J, with 5 bases in between. Germline loops: CDR1 LGHNA, CDR2 YSLEER. The CDR3 runs to 12 residues. CDR3 nucleotides: TGCGCCAGCGGCGGGAACACCGGGGAGCTGTTTTTT. Its translation: CASGGNTGELFF.

The chain links TRBV5-1 to TRBJ2-7, with D perhaps given as TRBD1 or TRBD2 (5 bases each). Trimming left V 4 bases short and J 2 bases short, with 19 bases between. Germline lookup yields CDR1 SGHRS and CDR2 YFSETQ. CDR3 length: 16 amino acids. The CDR3: CASSKTRDPQPYEQYF. DNA for the CDR3: TGCGCCAGCAGCAAGACCCGGGACCCCCAACCCTACGAGCAGTACTTC. Looking up the rest from reference TRBV5-1 and TRBJ2-7 gives the full variable domain: KAGVTQTPRYLIKTRGQQVTLSCSPISGHRSVSWYQQTPGQGLQFLFEYFSETQRNKGNFPGRFSGRQFSNSRSEMNVSTLELGDSALYLCASSKTRDPQPYEQYFGPGTRLTVT.

The table lists this clone with a few counts. V usage is TRBV7-9 and J usage is TRBJ2-7; TRBD2 aligns across 10 bases. The CDR3 consists of 16 residues. CDR1 is SEHNR, CDR2 FQNEAQ, per germline (reference sequence). V trimming: 1 base; J trimming: 5 bases; junction bases outside the gene matches: 8. The CDR3 region has the DNA TGTGCCAGCAGCTTAGGACCTAGCGGGAGCGACCACGAGCAGTACTTC. Its translation: CASSLGPSGSDHEQYF.

By frequency in the sample, this clone is medium-sized. V gene TRBV4-2 combines with J gene TRBJ2-7; TRBD2 aligns across 10 bases. The CDR3 is 15 residues long. J lost 2 bases, V lost 1 base, and 2 bases had no gene match. Per the germline V gene, CDR1 is LGHNA and CDR2 is YNFKEQ. The CDR3 DNA reads as TGTGCCAGCAGCCAAGGACTAGCGGGCCCCTACGAGCAGTACTTC. Translating gives CASSQGLAGPYEQYF.

The chain couples TRBV27 to TRBJ2-7, with TRBD1 identical over 7 bases. The CDR3 has 14 residues. Trimming cost V 4 bases and J 1 base; bases outside gene matches: 4. Germline values: CDR1 MNHEY, CDR2 SMNVEV (reference sequence). Here the CDR3 reads CASSSGTDSYEQYF. The CDR3 DNA reads TGTGCCAGCAGTTCCGGGACAGATTCCTACGAGCAGTACTTC.